This is a list of T cell receptor beta chains from one sample in a study of blood T cells in healthy people across ages. MiXCR, run by TCRdb on the 5' RACE reads, gives a single entry per CDR3 protein. Found here are around 1.5 million distinct CDR3 sequences, around 55% of them singletons; the top ten hold 6.5% to 8%. Source material: blood. The receptors here all came from a man between 18 and 29 years old in good health. The CDR3 runs from the conserved cysteine through the conserved F or W. D genes are given only for firm matches. Some rows have no size entry. The others give once, few or many, or a class for an expanded clone.

d_gene,abundance,v_gene,j_gene,CDR3aa,CDR3nt
TRBD2,NA,TRBV4-2,TRBJ2-1,CASSQAPGGANEQFF,TGTGCCAGCAGCCAAGCTCCCGGGGGGGCAAATGAGCAGTTCTTC
NA,NA,TRBV20-1,TRBJ2-4,CSARDGGKNIQYF,TGCAGTGCTAGAGATGGCGGGAAAAACATTCAGTACTTC
TRBD2,few,TRBV7-9,TRBJ2-1,CASSSKITGGTPSNEQFF,TGTGCCAGCAGCTCGAAAATAACGGGAGGAACTCCCTCCAATGAGCAGTTCTTC
TRBD1,NA,TRBV12-3/TRBV12-4,TRBJ1-1,CASSTLGQGDTEAFF,TGTGCCAGCAGTACGCTAGGACAGGGGGACACTGAAGCTTTCTTT
TRBD2,once,TRBV20-1,TRBJ2-1,CSARGTSGRRNNEQFF,TGCAGTGCCCGGGGGACTAGCGGGAGGAGAAACAATGAGCAGTTCTTC
NA,NA,TRBV2,TRBJ2-7,CASSHGQPTSYEQYF,TGTGCCAGCAGCCACGGACAGCCAACTTCCTACGAGCAGTACTTC
NA,NA,TRBV29-1,TRBJ1-1,CSVGGATGEAFF,TGCAGCGTTGGGGGGGCCACGGGAGAAGCTTTCTTT
NA,NA,TRBV20-1,TRBJ2-2,CSAFLANTGELFF,TGCAGTGCTTTTCTAGCGAACACCGGGGAGCTGTTTTTT
NA,few,TRBV4-1,TRBJ2-7,CASSRVPSEQYF,TGCGCCAGCAGCCGCGTCCCATCCGAGCAGTACTTC
NA,NA,TRBV7-2,TRBJ2-7,CASSLVWGRNEQYF,TGTGCCAGCAGCTTAGTGTGGGGGAGGAACGAGCAGTACTTC
TRBD2,NA,TRBV10-3,TRBJ2-7,CAIRDKGLTYEQYF,TGTGCCATCAGAGATAAGGGACTAACCTACGAGCAGTACTTC
NA,NA,TRBV12-3/TRBV12-4,TRBJ2-3,CASSLDGSGADTQYF,TGTGCCAGCAGTTTAGACGGTAGCGGAGCAGATACGCAGTATTTT
NA,NA,TRBV7-2,TRBJ2-1,CASSVGGPTAEQFF,TGTGCCAGCAGCGTAGGCGGCCCCACGGCTGAGCAGTTCTTC
NA,NA,TRBV10-3,TRBJ2-5,CAISVAGAKETQYF,TGTGCCATCAGTGTCGCGGGGGCTAAAGAGACCCAGTACTTC
TRBD1,NA,TRBV5-6,TRBJ2-3,CASSPGGFSTDTQYF,TGTGCCAGCAGCCCAGGGGGATTTAGCACAGATACGCAGTATTTT
NA,NA,TRBV6-6,TRBJ1-4,CASSYRATRASEKLFF,TGTGCCAGCAGTTACCGAGCCACCCGGGCCTCCGAAAAACTGTTTTTT
NA,once,TRBV11-2,TRBJ2-5,CASSRRDYQETQYF,TGTGCCAGCAGCCGCCGGGACTACCAAGAGACCCAGTACTTC
TRBD1,NA,TRBV6-2/TRBV6-3,TRBJ1-2,CASSPNTGGYGYTF,TGTGCCAGCAGTCCGAACACAGGGGGCTATGGCTACACCTTC
NA,NA,TRBV10-3,TRBJ2-5,CAISESGAGETQYF,TGTGCCATCAGTGAGTCAGGAGCGGGAGAGACCCAGTACTTC
NA,NA,TRBV7-2,TRBJ1-5,CASSLVGKGNQPQHF,TGTGCCAGCAGCTTAGTGGGTAAGGGCAATCAGCCCCAGCATTTT
NA,NA,TRBV11-2,TRBJ2-5,CASSPRSTQYF,TGTGCCAGCAGCCCCCGTTCGACCCAGTACTTC
TRBD1,few,TRBV11-2,TRBJ2-7,CASSPLGQGHSYEQYF,TGTGCCAGCAGCCCTTTGGGACAGGGGCACTCCTACGAGCAGTACTTC
TRBD1,NA,TRBV4-3,TRBJ1-2,CASSQGTGKGGGYTF,TGCGCCAGCAGCCAAGGGACAGGGAAAGGCGGTGGCTACACCTTC
NA,NA,TRBV20-1,TRBJ2-1,CSAFVPSNEQFF,TGCAGTGCTTTTGTCCCCTCCAATGAGCAGTTCTTC